This T cell receptor beta chain was identified in a study of blood T cell repertoires in COVID-19. Germline V lookup: CDR1 SEHNR, CDR2 FQNEAQ (reference sequence). The junction had 8 bases not matched to a gene; V was cut back by 5 bases and J by 9 bases. The length of the CDR3 is 13 residues. TCRdb's table, derived via immunoSEQ multiplex PCR, lists solely in-frame clones and lacks some. Of over 100,000 clones in the sample, roughly 89% were seen once. The V gene is TRBV7-9, the J gene TRBJ1-2, with TRBD1 matching over 8 bases. The sample was peripheral blood. This sequence originates from a man between 35 and 55 years old with acute or convalescent COVID-19. CDR3 sequence: CASSPGQGFSYTF. Here the CDR3 DNA reads TGTGCCAGCAGCCCTGGACAGGGTTTTAGCTACACCTTC.